This T cell receptor (beta chain) was sequenced for a study of molecular identifiers for immune sequencing clone quantification. Study observations and caveats: Among effectors, clones above 20 RNA copies held over 99% of molecules; among naive cells, under 1%. Among around 1 million naive cells, spiked Jurkat TCR RNA from a single cell was reportedly detectable.

Sorting selected naive CD8 T cells with a CD8+CD4-CCR7+CD45RA+ phenotype. Trimming removed 3 bases from V and 2 bases from J; junction bases left unmatched: 13. This CDR3 spans 19 amino acids. Germline V gives CDR1 SGDLS, CDR2 YYNGEE. Methods described previously were used for bulk TCR libraries, and listed TCR primers were applied. One entry per CDR3 protein, called by TCRdb with MiXCR from the PCR reads. This sample has some 580,000 distinct CDR3 sequences; 25% occur once, and the top ten carry roughly 0.83%. This clonotype was seen a handful of times. Its matching antigen is unknown. Sequencing was performed on naive CD8+ T cells from blood, with Jurkat cell RNA spiked in. Subset defined: FACS-sorted CD8+CD4-CCR7+CD45RA+ naive T cells. This chain uses TRBV9 with TRBJ1-5; 11 nucleotides agree with TRBD1. The clonotype originates from a human donor in good health. Some libraries in this study had Jurkat cell RNA spiked in. CDR3 in amino acids: CASSEGPGTGGNGNQPQHF. CDR3 in DNA: TGTGCCAGCAGCGAAGGTCCCGGGACAGGGGGGAACGGCAATCAGCCCCAGCATTTT.